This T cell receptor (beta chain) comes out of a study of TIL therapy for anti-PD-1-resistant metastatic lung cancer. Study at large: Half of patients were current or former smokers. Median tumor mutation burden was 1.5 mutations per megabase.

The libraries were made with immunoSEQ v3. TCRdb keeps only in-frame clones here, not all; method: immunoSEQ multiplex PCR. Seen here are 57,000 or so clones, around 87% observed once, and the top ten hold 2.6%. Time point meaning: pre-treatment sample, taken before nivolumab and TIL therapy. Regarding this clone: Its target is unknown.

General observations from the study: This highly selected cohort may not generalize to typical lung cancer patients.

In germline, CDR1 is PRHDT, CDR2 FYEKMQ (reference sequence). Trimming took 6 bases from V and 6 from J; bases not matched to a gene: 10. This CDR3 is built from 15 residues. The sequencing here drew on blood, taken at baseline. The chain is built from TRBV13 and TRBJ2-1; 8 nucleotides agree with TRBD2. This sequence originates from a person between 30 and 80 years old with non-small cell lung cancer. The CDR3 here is CASSPSGSFVNEQFF. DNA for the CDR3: TGTGCCAGCAGTCCGAGCGGGAGCTTCGTCAATGAGCAGTTCTTC.